This T cell receptor (beta chain) was identified during a study of OX40 agonist ivuxolimab in advanced cancers. Background on the study: With ivuxolimab, an agonistic anti-OX40 (CD134) antibody, patients were treated. Those enrolled were roughly 80% male, with a mean age of about 60 years and ages from about 20 to 79.

V lost 2 bases to trimming and J lost 5 bases; unmatched junction nucleotides: 4. Per the germline V gene, CDR1 is MNHEY and CDR2 is SVGAGI. The length of the CDR3 is 14 residues. Only in-frame clones appear in the TCRdb table, and some are missing; sequencing was by immunoSEQ multiplex PCR. The profile shows tens of thousands of clones, more than 85% of them singletons. Autoimmune disease history or systemic immunosuppression excluded patients. The sequence was collected from an adult with an advanced solid tumor such as melanoma, head and neck, liver or kidney cancer. V and J are TRBV6-5 and TRBJ1-1; 8 bases are shared with TRBD1. This sample comprised CD4+ or CD8+ T cells sorted from blood, obtained in a trial of the OX40 agonist ivuxolimab. The DNA for the CDR3 is TGTGCCAGCAGTTACCAGGGGGCAGGAACTGAAGCTTTCTTT. It translates to CASSYQGAGTEAFF.